This TCR beta chain was retrieved from a study of shared clonotypes between healthy human individuals. The protocol was immunoSEQ multiplex PCR, while the TCRdb copy is restricted to in-frame clones and leaves out a portion. Here the sample spans millions of clones, about 95% being singletons. Naive-designated CD8 cells lacked CD45RO, were positively enriched for CCR7, and omitted terminally differentiated effector memory CD45RA+ cells. The CDR3 is made up of 16 amino acids. The germline V gene has CDR1 SNHLY and CDR2 FYNNEI. V gave up 6 bases and J gave up 0 bases; unmatched junction bases: 9. The sample taken for sequencing was naive CD8+ T cells sorted from blood. This chain uses TRBV2 with TRBJ1-1; 8 nucleotides align to TRBD1. The TCR sequence derives from a man aged 18 to 30 in good health. The CDR3 is CASSAWTGLMNTEAFF. CDR3 in DNA: TGTGCCAGCAGCGCCTGGACAGGGCTAATGAACACTGAAGCTTTCTTT.